This T cell receptor beta chain was documented in a study of identical twins. This CDR3 comprises 16 residues. Per germline, CDR1 SGDLS and CDR2 YYNGEE. The ends lost 6 bases at V and 2 bases at J; junction bases unmatched: 10. Study results and limitations: For cord blood, abundant beta clonotypes had fewer insertions, unlike memory repertoires, which showed none.

In its sample, this clonotype was seen many times. The antigen is unknown. A universal primer site was created by template switching, with the cDNA bearing unique molecular identifiers. TCRdb ran MiXCR on the 5' RACE reads and lists one entry per CDR3 protein. The data contain under 1 million distinct CDR3 sequences, 9% to 15% of them singletons. The same data also contributed to another study, on yellow fever vaccine responses in identical twins. That work contributes: Vaccine-induced T cell responses in twins were reportedly observed to appear partly convergent, partly personalized.

The chain has TRBV9 and TRBJ2-3, with 9 nucleotides matching TRBD2. The sequence was obtained from a woman between 18 and 29 years old in good health. The sample taken for sequencing was PBMCs. CDR3 in amino acids: CASTRSGGGTTDTQYF. Here the CDR3 DNA reads TGTGCCAGCACCCGTAGCGGGGGAGGAACCACAGATACGCAGTATTTT.